The present T cell receptor beta chain was sequenced within a study of beta chain features in type 1 diabetes. Every bit of the isolated RNA underwent reverse transcription, so sequencing read expressed TCRB transcripts. Data came from immunoSEQ multiplex PCR; TCRdb stores just in-frame clones and leaves some out. The table lists under 250,000 clones, around 9.9% of them singletons. Germline V gene lookup returns CDR1 LNHNV and CDR2 YYDKDF (reference sequence). Trimming left V 1 base short and J 0 bases short, with 9 bases between. CDR3 size: 15 residues. The TCR sequence derives from a young man in good health. The chain links TRBV15 to TRBJ1-1; no reliable D call. Sequenced: central memory CD4+ T cells from blood. The CDR3 protein is CATSRGRLLNTEAFF. The CDR3 region has the DNA TGTGCCACCAGCAGAGGTAGGCTACTGAACACTGAAGCTTTCTTT.